Here is one TCR beta chain with its context. Its antigen remains unknown. As every portion of the isolated RNA was reverse transcribed, the sequencing read expressed TCRB transcripts. Libraries were prepared by immunoSEQ multiplex PCR; TCRdb keeps only in-frame clonotypes and omits some of them. The table lists around 20,000 clones, about two thirds of them singletons. Trimming removed 6 bases from V and 6 bases from J, with 15 bases in between. Per germline, CDR1 MDHEN and CDR2 SYDVKM. This CDR3 has 13 residues. CD4+ naive, central memory, regulatory and stem cell-like memory subsets were isolated by sorting on CD45RO/CCR7/CD25/CD127/CD95/CD27. The authors obtained over 95% purity in all sorted populations. This entry belongs to a study of beta chain features in type 1 diabetes. Whole-study context: The patients were much like the healthy donors in age, gender and cell yields.

The study, taken as a whole, reports: Type 1 diabetes patients showed a moderate but significant shortening of TCRB CDR3s in all four CD4+ subsets. A potential influence of HLA type upon TCRB rearrangement remained unresolved herein.

Material: Tregs from blood. This clonotype was obtained from a man aged 18 to 29 with type 1 diabetes. This chain links TRBV28 with TRBJ2-7, with D perhaps TRBD2 (6 bases). CDR3 coding DNA: TGTGCCAGCAGCCCAGGAGGGGCCTTCGAGCAGTACTTC. Translation: CASSPGGAFEQYF.